Listed here is a single T cell receptor beta chain. No antigen is known for it. TCRdb keeps only in-frame clones here, not all; method: immunoSEQ multiplex PCR. This table has under 65,000 clones, approximately 91% appearing once. These data are taken from a study of OX40 agonist ivuxolimab in advanced cancers. Background on the study: Partial responses were achieved by three patients, one with hepatocellular carcinoma and two with cutaneous melanoma. Study conclusions and caveats: Averaging showed that CD8+ T cells had more expanded clones than CD4+ did.

CDR3 length equals 16 residues. The J segment lost 3 bases and the V segment lost 0 bases, leaving 4 bases of the junction unmatched. This chain connects TRBV23-1 to TRBJ2-1, with 8 positions matching TRBD2. TRBV23-1 is recorded as an ORF, its role being uncertain. This sequence originates from an adult with an advanced solid tumor such as melanoma, head and neck, liver or kidney cancer. Sample: CD4+ or CD8+ T cells sorted from blood, taken in a trial of the OX40 agonist ivuxolimab. The CDR3 sequence is CASSQSSLAGYNEQFF. DNA for the CDR3: TGCGCCAGCAGTCAATCGTCCCTAGCGGGCTACAATGAGCAGTTCTTC.